This TCR beta chain was identified during a study of T cells in Graves' hyperthyroidism and ophthalmopathy. TCR beta CDR3 region amplification was performed from RNA transcripts. First-round RT-PCR targeting the TCR CDR3 was performed with the HTBI primer set. TCRdb ran MiXCR on the multiplex PCR reads and lists one entry per CDR3 protein. The table has about 500,000 distinct CDR3 sequences, approximately 15% seen once. Whole-study findings and limits: Separation of ophthalmopathy from stable hyperthyroidism was achieved by a 13 V-J model. Most thyroid clonotypes with frequency above 0.001 were detected in blood.

The V end lost 5 bases, the J end lost 7 bases, and 15 bases lay between the germline ends. CDR1 and CDR2 (germline): SGHTA, FQGNSA. The CDR3 extends over 15 amino acids. On this clonotype: Its matching antigen is unknown.

From approximately 9.5 ml of fresh peripheral blood, PBMCs were isolated. The chain recombines TRBV7-2 with TRBJ1-6; D not certain. Material for sequencing was blood. The source of this sequence is a woman aged 18-29 years with Graves' hyperthyroidism. CDR3 nucleotide sequence: TGTGCCAGCAGCCAGGACCTTGGATTCAATTCACCCCTCCACTTT. Its protein product is CASSQDLGFNSPLHF. The variable domain in full, with the rest retrieved from reference TRBV7-2 and TRBJ1-6, is GAGVSQSPSNKVTEKGKDVELRCDPISGHTALYWYRQSLGQGLEFLIYFQGNSAPDKSGLPSDRFSAERTGGSVSTLTIQRTQQEDSAVYLCASSQDLGFNSPLHFGNGTRLTVT.